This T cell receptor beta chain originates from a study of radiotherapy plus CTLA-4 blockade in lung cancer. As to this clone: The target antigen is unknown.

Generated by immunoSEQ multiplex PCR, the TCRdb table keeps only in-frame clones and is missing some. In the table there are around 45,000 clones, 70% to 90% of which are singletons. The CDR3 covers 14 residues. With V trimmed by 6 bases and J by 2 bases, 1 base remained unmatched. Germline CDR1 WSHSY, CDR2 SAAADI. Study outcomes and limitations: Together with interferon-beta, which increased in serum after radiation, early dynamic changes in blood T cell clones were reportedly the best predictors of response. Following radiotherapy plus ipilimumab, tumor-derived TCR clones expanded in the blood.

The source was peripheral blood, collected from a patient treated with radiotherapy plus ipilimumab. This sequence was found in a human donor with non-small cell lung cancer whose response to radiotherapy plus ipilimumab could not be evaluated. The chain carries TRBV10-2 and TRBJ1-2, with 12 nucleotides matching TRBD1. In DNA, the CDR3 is TGCGCCAGCAGGGGACAGGGGGCGAACTATGGCTACACCTTC. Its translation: CASRGQGANYGYTF.